The 28 T cell receptor beta chains presented below share a single source sample, sequenced in a study of blood T cell repertoires in COVID-19. Clones were read by immunoSEQ multiplex PCR, and TCRdb kept only the in-frame ones, dropping some. The table shows 250,000 to 300,000 clones, with 84% occurring only once. The material sequenced was peripheral blood. These receptors all come from a man aged 60 to 69 with acute or convalescent COVID-19.

The chain recombines TRBV7-2 with TRBJ1-2; D not certain. Trimming took 3 bases from V and 6 from J, leaving 5 bases between them. Germline CDR1 is SGHTA and CDR2 is FQGNSA. The CDR3 runs 11 residues. This CDR3 reads CASSLRHGYTF. The CDR3 nucleotides are TGTGCCAGCAGCTTGAGGCATGGCTACACCTTC.

This clone was seen once. The V call is TRBV10-3, the J call TRBJ1-1, with D maybe TRBD1 (6 bases). Trimming pared 6 bases from V and 1 base from J, leaving 9 bases between. Germline V lookup: CDR1 ENHRY, CDR2 SYGVKD. The CDR3 totals 13 residues. The CDR3 nucleotides read TGTGCCATCAGAAGACAGGAGAACACTGAAGCTTTCTTT. The encoded protein is CAIRRQENTEAFF.

The chain carries TRBV6-4 and TRBJ1-6; D unclear. CDR1 MRHNA and CDR2 SNTAGT come from the germline V gene. This CDR3 is built from 12 residues. Trimming left V 7 bases short and J 6 bases short, with 7 bases between. The CDR3 region has the DNA TGTGCCAGCATGACTGGTAATTCACCCCTCCACTTT. Translation gives CASMTGNSPLHF.

The chain joins TRBV19 to TRBJ2-3; perhaps TRBD2 as D (6 bases). The CDR3 has 15 amino acids. In germline, CDR1 is LNHDA, CDR2 SQIVND (reference sequence). Trimming took 10 bases from V and 0 from J, leaving 17 bases between them. CDR3: CATRGGTPSTDTQYF. The CDR3 region has the DNA TGTGCCACCAGAGGCGGGACCCCTAGCACAGATACGCAGTATTTT. Together with reference TRBV19 and TRBJ2-3, the CDR3 gives the full variable domain: DGGITQSPKYLFRKEGQNVTLSCEQNLNHDAMYWYRQDPGQGLRLIYYSQIVNDFQKGDIAEGYSVSREKKESFPLTVTSAQKNPTAFYLCATRGGTPSTDTQYFGPGTRLTVL.

The chain links TRBV2 to TRBJ2-3, with 7 bases lining up with TRBD1. The CDR3 length is 15 residues. Germline CDR1 SNHLY, CDR2 FYNNEI. The J segment lost 2 bases and the V segment lost 3 bases, leaving 5 bases of the junction unmatched. CDR3: CASSDWGQPTDTQYF. The CDR3, as DNA: TGTGCCAGCAGTGATTGGGGACAGCCCACAGATACGCAGTATTTT.

The chain is built from TRBV2 and TRBJ1-2, with a tentative D call TRBD1 (5 bases). Trimming pared 3 bases from V and 10 bases from J, leaving 12 bases between. This CDR3 region has 12 residues. Germline CDR1 is SNHLY and CDR2 is FYNNEI. The CDR3 protein is CASSDGQGTYTF. CDR3 nucleotides: TGTGCCAGCAGTGACGGTCAGGGAACCTACACCTTC.

The rearrangement uses TRBV6-5 and TRBJ2-7; the match to TRBD1 covers 10 bases. Unmatched junction bases numbered 1, after V lost 6 bases and J lost 2 bases. The V gene's germline CDR1 is MNHEY and CDR2 SVGAGI. This CDR3 comprises 13 residues. CDR3 residues: CASRGQGPYEQYF. CDR3 nucleotide sequence: TGTGCCAGCAGGGGACAGGGGCCCTACGAGCAGTACTTC.

V is TRBV19 and J is TRBJ1-5, with D possibly being TRBD1 (5 bases). V was shortened by 0 bases and J by 4 bases, with 13 bases between the two germline ends. In germline, CDR1 is LNHDA, CDR2 SQIVND (reference sequence). CDR3 length: 16 residues. The CDR3 protein is CASSIDRAGRNQPQHF. The CDR3 bases are TGTGCCAGTAGTATAGATCGGGCAGGGCGAAATCAGCCCCAGCATTTT.

V and J are TRBV30 and TRBJ1-4; D is perhaps TRBD1 (6 bases). Trimming left V 0 bases short and J 4 bases short, with 9 bases between. This CDR3 region has 14 residues. The germline V gene has CDR1 GTSNPN and CDR2 SVGIG (reference sequence). Here the CDR3 DNA reads TGTGCCTGGAGTGTGGACAGATTTAATGAAAAACTGTTTTTT. Translated: CAWSVDRFNEKLFF.

The count of this clone is one. The gene calls are TRBV6-5 and TRBJ1-6; TRBD1 is a possible D gene (5 bases). CDR3 size: 13 residues. The ends were cut back, 2 bases at V and 8 bases at J, with 7 bases in the middle. Looked up from germline, CDR1 is MNHEY and CDR2 is SVGAGI. For the CDR3, the DNA is TGTGCCAGCAGTTACATGACAGATTCACCCCTCCACTTT. It yields the protein CASSYMTDSPLHF.

Only one count was recorded for this clone. The chain carries TRBV18 and TRBJ2-3; a possible D gene is TRBD1 (6 bases). The V end was cut by 6 bases, the J end by 4 bases, with 20 bases between. Per germline, CDR1 KGHSH and CDR2 LQKENI. The CDR3 consists of 16 residues. CDR3 nucleotide sequence: TGTGCCAGCTCCCGCTGGGGGCCGGATATAGCAGATACGCAGTATTTT. Its translation: CASSRWGPDIADTQYF.

The CDR3 DNA reads as TGTGCCAGCAGCCAAGGGTTGGGGGGGATCACAGATACGCAGTATTTT. Amino acids: CASSQGLGGITDTQYF. V and J are TRBV3-1 (or the pseudogene TRBV3-2) and TRBJ2-3; the match to TRBD2 covers 7 bases. The V and J ends lost 1 base and 2 bases, in that order; junction bases with no gene match: 6. The germline CDR1 and CDR2 sequences are LGHDT and YNNKEL (reference sequence). CDR3 size: 16 residues.

The chain couples TRBV7-2 to TRBJ2-3, with D unclear. V was shortened by 5 bases and J by 2 bases, with 11 bases between the two germline ends. In germline, CDR1 is SGHTA, CDR2 FQGNSA. The CDR3 extends over 14 amino acids. This CDR3 reads CASSPSTYTDTQYF. CDR3 DNA: TGTGCCAGCAGCCCTTCAACATACACAGATACGCAGTATTTT.

CDR3 amino acids: CSVAPGLNTEAFF. The CDR3 DNA reads TGCAGCGTCGCCCCAGGTTTGAACACTGAAGCTTTCTTT. The V gene is TRBV29-1, the J gene TRBJ1-1, with no clear D. Trimming cost V 6 bases and J 0 bases, with 11 bases left between them. Germline V lookup: CDR1 SQVTM, CDR2 ANQGSEA. The CDR3 is 13 amino acids.

V gene TRBV6-2 or TRBV6-3 combines with J gene TRBJ2-2; 13 nucleotides agree with TRBD2. V shed 5 bases and J 5 bases; nucleotides not matched to a gene: 5. The germline CDR1 and CDR2 sequences are MNHEY and SVGEGT. The CDR3 sequence is 16 residues long. CDR3 sequence: CASSLLAGGLTGELFF. CDR3 in DNA: TGTGCCAGCAGTCTACTAGCGGGGGGGCTAACCGGGGAGCTGTTTTTT.

V is TRBV6-6 and J is TRBJ1-1, with 8 nucleotides matching TRBD1. CDR1 MNHNY and CDR2 SVGAGI come from the germline V gene (reference sequence). The CDR3 length is 13 residues. Trimming took 7 bases from V and 4 from J; bases not matched to a gene: 5. The chain's CDR3 is CASIQDRVTEAFF. In DNA form, the CDR3 reads TGTGCCAGCATTCAGGACAGGGTCACTGAAGCTTTCTTT.

The chain carries TRBV4-3 and TRBJ1-2; a weak D match, TRBD1 (5 bases). V was trimmed by 3 bases and J by 6 bases, leaving 11 bases between them. CDR1 and CDR2 from the germline V gene are LGHNA and YSLEER. The CDR3 length is 13 residues. The chain's CDR3 is CASSQGEGNGYTF. The CDR3 DNA reads TGCGCCAGCAGCCAGGGGGAGGGGAATGGCTACACCTTC.

V gene TRBV7-2 combines with J gene TRBJ1-1; D not resolved. Per the germline V gene, CDR1 is SGHTA and CDR2 is FQGNSA. This CDR3 contains 14 residues. Trimming cost V 3 bases and J 1 base, with 9 bases left between them. This chain's CDR3 is CASSFQGGNTEAFF. The CDR3, as DNA: TGTGCCAGCAGCTTTCAAGGAGGGAACACTGAAGCTTTCTTT.

This chain links TRBV4-1 with TRBJ2-3, with D possibly matching TRBD1 (5 bases). Per the germline V gene, CDR1 is MGHRA and CDR2 is YSYEKL. This CDR3 contains 15 residues. V lost 4 bases to trimming and J lost 2 bases, with 13 bases between them. CDR3 protein: CASSLALGVTDTQYF. In DNA form, the CDR3 reads TGCGCCAGCAGCCTAGCCTTAGGGGTCACAGATACGCAGTATTTT.

The chain is built from TRBV19 and TRBJ1-1, with TRBD1 identical over 7 bases. V gave up 6 bases and J gave up 0 bases; unmatched junction bases: 7. CDR3 length: 15 residues. Germline V gene data show CDR1 as LNHDA and CDR2 as SQIVND (reference sequence). CDR3 sequence reads: CASRSGDSLNTEAFF. The CDR3 nucleotides are TGTGCCAGTAGGTCCGGGGACAGCCTGAACACTGAAGCTTTCTTT.

The chain carries TRBV5-1 and TRBJ2-1, with TRBD2 matching 13 bases. The ends lost 4 bases at V and 0 bases at J; junction bases unmatched: 10. The CDR3 extends over 19 amino acids. From germline, CDR1 is SGHRS and CDR2 YFSETQ. This CDR3 reads CASSRLAGGPSSSYNEQFF. The CDR3 DNA follows: TGCGCCAGCAGCCGACTAGCGGGAGGCCCCTCGAGCTCCTACAATGAGCAGTTCTTC.

This rearrangement joins TRBV10-2 to TRBJ2-3; 9 bases map to TRBD2. The germline V gene encodes CDR1 WSHSY and CDR2 SAAADI. V lost 8 bases and J lost 5; bases outside the gene matches: 5. CDR3 length equals 13 residues. The CDR3 coding sequence is TGCGCCAGCGGGAATAGCGGGAGAGATACGCAGTATTTT. It encodes CASGNSGRDTQYF.

This clone occurred a few times. V gene TRBV7-8 combines with J gene TRBJ1-2, with 7 bases matching TRBD1. Trimming cost V 5 bases and J 3 bases; bases outside gene matches: 3. Germline assignment: CDR1 SGHVS and CDR2 FQNEAQ. The CDR3 length is 13 residues. Written as DNA, the CDR3 is TGTGCCAGCAGCCCAGGGACAGACTATGGCTACACCTTC. It encodes CASSPGTDYGYTF.

The chain couples TRBV5-1 to TRBJ2-4; possibly TRBD1 for D (6 bases). V was trimmed by 2 bases and J by 6 bases, leaving 6 bases between them. The CDR3 spans 12 residues. The germline CDR1 and CDR2 sequences are SGHRS and YFSETQ. CDR3 amino acids: CASSLQGNIQYF. The CDR3 bases are TGCGCCAGCAGCTTACAGGGAAACATTCAGTACTTC.

The rearrangement uses TRBV5-1 and TRBJ2-7, with 9 bases that match TRBD1. CDR1 SGHRS and CDR2 YFSETQ come from the germline V gene. V dropped 6 bases and J dropped 5; count of bases not matched to a gene: 9. The CDR3 extends over 14 amino acids. CDR3 coding DNA: TGCGCCAGCACTGTCGGACAGGGGTTTGACGAGCAGTACTTC. It encodes CASTVGQGFDEQYF. Full variable domain (outside the CDR3, taken from reference TRBV5-1 and TRBJ2-7): KAGVTQTPRYLIKTRGQQVTLSCSPISGHRSVSWYQQTPGQGLQFLFEYFSETQRNKGNFPGRFSGRQFSNSRSEMNVSTLELGDSALYLCASTVGQGFDEQYFGPGTRLTVT.

The chain is built from TRBV6-5 and TRBJ1-5; 7 positions agree with TRBD1. Germline-derived CDR1 and CDR2 are MNHEY and SVGAGI. V lost 6 bases to trimming and J lost 4 bases; unmatched junction nucleotides: 3. This CDR3 region has 13 residues. The CDR3 reads CASSGQVNQPQHF. The CDR3 bases are TGTGCCAGCAGCGGACAGGTGAATCAGCCCCAGCATTTT.

The rearrangement joins TRBV5-1 to TRBJ2-1; the match to TRBD1 covers 8 bases. Unmatched junction bases numbered 12, after V lost 2 bases and J lost 8 bases. Germline V lookup: CDR1 SGHRS, CDR2 YFSETQ. The length of the CDR3 is 16 residues. CDR3 sequence (DNA): TGCGCCAGCAGCTTAACCGGGACAGGAGTCTATTATGAGCAGTTCTTC. Translating gives CASSLTGTGVYYEQFF.

This sequence joins TRBV5-6 and TRBJ1-1; 8 bases align to TRBD1. From germline, CDR1 is SGHDT and CDR2 YYEEEE. This CDR3 has 16 residues. The J segment lost 12 bases and the V segment lost 2 bases, leaving 18 bases of the junction unmatched. As DNA, the CDR3 is TGTGCCAGCAGCTTTCAACCCACAACAGGGGGTCCGATCCCTTTCTTT. Its translation: CASSFQPTTGGPIPFF. Supplemented by reference TRBV5-6 and TRBJ1-1, the full variable domain reads DAGVTQSPTHLIKTRGQQVTLRCSPKSGHDTVSWYQQALGQGPQFIFQYYEEEERQRGNFPDRFSGHQFPNYSSELNVNALLLGDSALYLCASSFQPTTGGPIPFFGQGTRLTVV.